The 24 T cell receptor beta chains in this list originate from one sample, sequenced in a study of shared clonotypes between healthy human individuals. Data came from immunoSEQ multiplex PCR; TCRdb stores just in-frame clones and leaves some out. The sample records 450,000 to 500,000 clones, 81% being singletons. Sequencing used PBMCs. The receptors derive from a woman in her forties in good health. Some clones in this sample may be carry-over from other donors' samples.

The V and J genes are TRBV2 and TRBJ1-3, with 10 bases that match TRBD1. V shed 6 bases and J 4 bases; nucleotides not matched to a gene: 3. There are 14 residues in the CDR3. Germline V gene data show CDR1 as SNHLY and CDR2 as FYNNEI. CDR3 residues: CASSVGQGGNTIYF. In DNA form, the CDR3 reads TGTGCCAGCAGCGTGGGACAGGGGGGAAACACCATATATTTT.

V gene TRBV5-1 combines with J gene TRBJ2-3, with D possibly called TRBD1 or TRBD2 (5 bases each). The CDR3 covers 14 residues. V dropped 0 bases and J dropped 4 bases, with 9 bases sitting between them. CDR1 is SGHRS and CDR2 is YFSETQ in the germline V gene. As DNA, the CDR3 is TGCGCCAGCAGCTTGGAAGGGACCCCAGATACGCAGTATTTT. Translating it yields CASSLEGTPDTQYF.

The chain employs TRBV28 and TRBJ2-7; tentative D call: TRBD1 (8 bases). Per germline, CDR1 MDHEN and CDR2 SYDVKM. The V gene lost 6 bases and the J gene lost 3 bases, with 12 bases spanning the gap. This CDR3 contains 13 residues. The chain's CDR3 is CASRTGGVYEQYF. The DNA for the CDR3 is TGTGCCAGCAGAACAGGGGGGGTCTACGAGCAGTACTTC.

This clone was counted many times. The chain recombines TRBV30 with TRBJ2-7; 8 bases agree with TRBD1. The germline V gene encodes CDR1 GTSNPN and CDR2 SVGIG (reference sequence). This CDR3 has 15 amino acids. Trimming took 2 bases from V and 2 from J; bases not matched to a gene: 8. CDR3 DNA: TGTGCCTGGAGTCGGCCAGGGGGCCCCCCCTACGAGCAGTACTTC. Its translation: CAWSRPGGPPYEQYF.

The CDR3 nucleotides are TGTGCCATCAGTGAGAGGGACCTTGATGAGCAGTTCTTC. Its translation is CAISERDLDEQFF. V and J are TRBV10-3 and TRBJ2-1; TRBD1 or TRBD2 may be the D gene (5 bases each). V dropped 2 bases and J dropped 8 bases, with 10 bases sitting between them. The CDR3 runs 13 residues. The germline gives CDR1 ENHRY, CDR2 SYGVKD.

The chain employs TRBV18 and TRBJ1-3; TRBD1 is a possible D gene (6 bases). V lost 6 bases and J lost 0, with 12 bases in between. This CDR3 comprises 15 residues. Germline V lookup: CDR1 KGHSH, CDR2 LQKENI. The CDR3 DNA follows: TGTGCCAGCTCGGATAACAGGGACTCTGGAAACACCATATATTTT. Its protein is CASSDNRDSGNTIYF.

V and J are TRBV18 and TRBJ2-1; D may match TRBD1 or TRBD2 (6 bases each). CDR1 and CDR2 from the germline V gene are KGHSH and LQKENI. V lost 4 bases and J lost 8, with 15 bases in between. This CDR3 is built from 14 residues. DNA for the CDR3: TGTGCCAGCTCACGGGGGGCAGGTGACCATGAGCAGTTCTTC. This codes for CASSRGAGDHEQFF.

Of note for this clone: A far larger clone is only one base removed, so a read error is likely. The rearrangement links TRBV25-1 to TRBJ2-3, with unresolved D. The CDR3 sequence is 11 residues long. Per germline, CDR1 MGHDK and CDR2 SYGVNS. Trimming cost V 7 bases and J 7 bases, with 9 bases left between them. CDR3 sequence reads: CASTRSHTQYF. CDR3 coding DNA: TGTGCCAGCACGCGGTCACATACGCAGTATTTT.

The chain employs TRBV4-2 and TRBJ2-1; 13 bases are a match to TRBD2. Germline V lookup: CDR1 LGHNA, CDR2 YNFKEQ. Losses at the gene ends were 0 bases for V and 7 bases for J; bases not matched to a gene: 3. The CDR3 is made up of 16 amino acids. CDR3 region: CASSQDRTSGRNEQFF. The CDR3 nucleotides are TGTGCCAGCAGCCAAGATCGGACTAGCGGGAGAAATGAGCAGTTCTTC.

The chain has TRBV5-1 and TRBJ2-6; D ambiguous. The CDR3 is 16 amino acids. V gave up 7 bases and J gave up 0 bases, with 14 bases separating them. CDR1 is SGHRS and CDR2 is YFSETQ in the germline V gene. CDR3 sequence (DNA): TGCGCCAGCCGGGTCAGTACCCTCTCTGGGGCCAACGTCCTGACTTTC. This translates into CASRVSTLSGANVLTF.

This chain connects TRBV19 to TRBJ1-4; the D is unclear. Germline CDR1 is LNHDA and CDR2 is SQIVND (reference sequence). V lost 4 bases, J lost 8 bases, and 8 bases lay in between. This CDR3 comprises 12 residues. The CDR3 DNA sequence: TGTGCCAGTAGTACAGGACTAGAAAAACTGTTTTTT. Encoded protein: CASSTGLEKLFF.

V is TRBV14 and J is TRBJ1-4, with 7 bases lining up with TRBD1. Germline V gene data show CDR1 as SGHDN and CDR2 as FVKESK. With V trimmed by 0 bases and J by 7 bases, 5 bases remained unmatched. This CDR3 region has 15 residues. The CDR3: CASSQELGGVEKLFF. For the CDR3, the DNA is TGTGCCAGCAGCCAAGAATTAGGGGGCGTTGAAAAACTGTTTTTT.

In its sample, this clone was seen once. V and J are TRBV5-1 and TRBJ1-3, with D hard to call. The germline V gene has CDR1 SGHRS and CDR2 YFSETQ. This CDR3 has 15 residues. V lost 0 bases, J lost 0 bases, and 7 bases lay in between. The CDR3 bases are TGCGCCAGCAGCTTGGAACAGACCTCTGGAAACACCATATATTTT. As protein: CASSLEQTSGNTIYF.

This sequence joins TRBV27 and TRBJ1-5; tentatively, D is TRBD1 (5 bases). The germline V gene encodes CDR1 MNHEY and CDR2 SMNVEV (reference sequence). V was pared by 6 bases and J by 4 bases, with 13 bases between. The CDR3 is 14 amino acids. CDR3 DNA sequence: TGTGCCAGCAGGTCGGGGGTTTCAAATCAGCCCCAGCATTTT. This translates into CASRSGVSNQPQHF.

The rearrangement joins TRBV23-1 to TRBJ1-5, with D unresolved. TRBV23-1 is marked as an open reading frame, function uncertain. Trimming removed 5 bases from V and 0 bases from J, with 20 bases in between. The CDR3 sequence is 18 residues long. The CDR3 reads CASSRVLTDFDSNQPQHF. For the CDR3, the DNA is TGCGCCAGCAGTAGGGTCTTGACGGACTTCGATAGCAATCAGCCCCAGCATTTT.

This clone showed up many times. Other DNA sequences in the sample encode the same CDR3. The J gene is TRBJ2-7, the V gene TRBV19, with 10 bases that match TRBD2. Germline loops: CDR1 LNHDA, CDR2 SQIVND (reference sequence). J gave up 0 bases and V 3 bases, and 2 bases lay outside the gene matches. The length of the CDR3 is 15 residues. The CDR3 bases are TGTGCCAGTAGTATGACTAGCGGGTCCTCCTACGAGCAGTACTTC. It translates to CASSMTSGSSYEQYF.

The CDR3 reads CASSFGTEETQYF. In DNA, the CDR3 is TGTGCCAGCAGCTTCGGGACAGAAGAGACCCAGTACTTC. The genes are TRBV7-9 and TRBJ2-5, with 7 bases lining up with TRBD1. With 3 bases clipped from V and 3 bases from J, the junction kept 1 base outside the gene matches. Per the germline V gene, CDR1 is SEHNR and CDR2 is FQNEAQ (reference sequence). This CDR3 has 13 amino acids.

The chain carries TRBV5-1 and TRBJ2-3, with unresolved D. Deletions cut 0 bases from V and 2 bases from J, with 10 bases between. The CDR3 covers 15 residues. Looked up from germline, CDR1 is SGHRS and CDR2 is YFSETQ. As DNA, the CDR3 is TGCGCCAGCAGCTTGGTTCCGGCGGACACAGATACGCAGTATTTT. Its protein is CASSLVPADTDTQYF. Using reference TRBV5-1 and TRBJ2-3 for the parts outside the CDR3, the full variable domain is KAGVTQTPRYLIKTRGQQVTLSCSPISGHRSVSWYQQTPGQGLQFLFEYFSETQRNKGNFPGRFSGRQFSNSRSEMNVSTLELGDSALYLCASSLVPADTDTQYFGPGTRLTVL.

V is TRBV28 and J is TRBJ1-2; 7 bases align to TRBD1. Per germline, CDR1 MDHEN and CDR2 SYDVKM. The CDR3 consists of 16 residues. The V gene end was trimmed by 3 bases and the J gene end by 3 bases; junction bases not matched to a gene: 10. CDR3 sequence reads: CASSFSGTAAHYGYTF. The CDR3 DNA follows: TGTGCCAGCAGTTTCTCCGGGACAGCAGCCCACTATGGCTACACCTTC.

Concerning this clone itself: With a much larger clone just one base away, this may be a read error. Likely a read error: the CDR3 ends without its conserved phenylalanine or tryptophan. The CDR3 bases are TGTGCCAGCAGCTCTGGAGCGGGAGCAATAGTCTACGAGCAGTACTTA. Its protein product is CASSSGAGAIVYEQYL. The chain employs TRBV7-8 and TRBJ2-7; 8 bases match TRBD2. CDR1 and CDR2 from the germline V gene are SGHVS and FQNEAQ. The CDR3 contains 16 residues. Trimming at V came to 4 bases and at J to 3 bases, leaving 11 bases not matched to a gene.

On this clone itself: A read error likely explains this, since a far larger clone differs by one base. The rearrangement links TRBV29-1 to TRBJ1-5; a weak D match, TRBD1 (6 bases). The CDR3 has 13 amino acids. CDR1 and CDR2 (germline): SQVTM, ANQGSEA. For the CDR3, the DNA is TGCAGCGTCTCCTCGGGGGGCAATCATCCCCAGCATTTT. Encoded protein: CSVSSGGNHPQHF. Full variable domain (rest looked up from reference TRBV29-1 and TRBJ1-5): SAVISQKPSRDICQRGTSLTIQCQVDSQVTMMFWYRQQPGQSLTLIATANQGSEATYESGFVIDKFPISRPNLTFSTLTVSNMSPEDSSIYLCSVSSGGNHPQHFGDGTRLSIL.

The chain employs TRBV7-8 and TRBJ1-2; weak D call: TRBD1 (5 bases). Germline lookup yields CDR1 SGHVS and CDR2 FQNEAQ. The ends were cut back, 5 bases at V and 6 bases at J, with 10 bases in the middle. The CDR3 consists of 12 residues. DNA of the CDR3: TGTGCCAGCAGCCCACAGGCAGATGGCTACACCTTC. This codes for CASSPQADGYTF.

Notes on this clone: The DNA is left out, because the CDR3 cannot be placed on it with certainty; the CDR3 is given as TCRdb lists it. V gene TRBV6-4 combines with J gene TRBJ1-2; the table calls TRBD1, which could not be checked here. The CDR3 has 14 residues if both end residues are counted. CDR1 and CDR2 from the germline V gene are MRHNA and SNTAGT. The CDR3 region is CTSSAAGGSYGCTF.

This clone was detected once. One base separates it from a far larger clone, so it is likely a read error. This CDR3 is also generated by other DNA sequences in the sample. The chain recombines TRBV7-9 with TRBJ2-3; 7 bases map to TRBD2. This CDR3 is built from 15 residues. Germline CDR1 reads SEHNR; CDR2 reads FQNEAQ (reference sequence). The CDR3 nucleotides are TGTGCCAGCAGCTTTTGGGGGGGTTCTCCAGATACGCAGTACTTT. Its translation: CASSFWGGSPDTQYF.